Below, 10 T cell receptor beta chains from the same sample are listed, as sequenced in a study of blood T cell repertoires in COVID-19. This table comes from immunoSEQ multiplex PCR, and its TCRdb copy is limited to in-frame clones, with some not included. The data show tens of thousands of clones, 82% seen once. Source material: peripheral blood. These receptors came from a human donor with acute or convalescent COVID-19. The donor label of this sample is uncertain.

The rearrangement joins TRBV5-1 to TRBJ1-1; 7 bases line up with TRBD1. Germline V gene lookup returns CDR1 SGHRS and CDR2 YFSETQ. The CDR3 totals 15 residues. V lost 4 bases and J lost 4; bases outside the gene matches: 10. CDR3 amino acids: CASSMDRLGATEAFF. The CDR3 DNA is TGCGCCAGCAGCATGGACAGGCTGGGGGCCACTGAAGCTTTCTTT.

The chain carries TRBV5-1 and TRBJ2-5, with D possibly matching TRBD2 (6 bases). The CDR3 covers 16 residues. The germline gives CDR1 SGHRS, CDR2 YFSETQ. Trimming stripped 0 bases from V and 2 bases from J, with 14 bases between. The CDR3: CASSLGLRRGQETQYF. CDR3 DNA sequence: TGCGCCAGCAGCTTGGGGCTGCGGAGGGGACAAGAGACCCAGTACTTC.

The CDR3 is CASSLTGDEQYF. The CDR3, as DNA: TGCGCCAGCAGTCTAACAGGAGACGAGCAGTACTTC. The rearrangement links TRBV10-2 to TRBJ2-7; a weak D match, TRBD1 (5 bases). V lost 5 bases, J lost 5 bases, and 10 bases lay in between. This CDR3 comprises 12 residues. Germline CDR1 and CDR2: WSHSY and SAAADI.

This sequence joins TRBV5-1 and TRBJ2-3; D gene ambiguous. Trimming cost V 0 bases and J 6 bases, with 8 bases left between them. This CDR3 spans 13 amino acids. Germline V gene sequence: CDR1 SGHRS, CDR2 YFSETQ. The DNA for the CDR3 is TGCGCCAGCAGCTTGGAATTGTATGATACGCAGTATTTT. Translating gives CASSLELYDTQYF.

The chain couples TRBV6-5 to TRBJ1-1; TRBD1 might be the D (6 bases). The germline CDR1 and CDR2 sequences are MNHEY and SVGAGI. The CDR3 length is 15 residues. V was cut by 5 bases and J by 1 base, with 14 bases left in between. CDR3 sequence reads: CASSREGGTNTEAFF. The DNA for the CDR3 is TGTGCCAGCAGTCGCGAAGGGGGAACGAACACTGAAGCTTTCTTT.

The chain recombines TRBV27 with TRBJ1-1; TRBD1 aligns across 11 bases. The CDR3 is 15 amino acids. Trimming cost V 4 bases and J 4 bases; bases outside gene matches: 5. Germline CDR1 reads MNHEY; CDR2 reads SMNVEV (reference sequence). CDR3 in DNA: TGTGCCAGCAGTTGGGACAGGGGGGTGGGCACTGAAGCTTTCTTT. This translates into CASSWDRGVGTEAFF.

The V and J genes are TRBV7-6 and TRBJ2-5; tentative D call: TRBD1 (7 bases). The CDR3 totals 17 residues. Between the trimmed V and J ends, which lost 1 base and 8 bases, there was a span of 23 bases. The germline CDR1 and CDR2 sequences are SGHVS and FNYEAQ. The CDR3: CASSLGGGPGGSKTQYF. The DNA of the CDR3 is TGTGCCAGCAGCTTAGGAGGCGGGCCAGGGGGGTCGAAAACCCAGTACTTC.

CDR3 amino acids: CASSQGSGGEKLFF. The DNA of the CDR3 is TGCGCCAGCAGCCAAGGGAGCGGCGGTGAAAAACTGTTTTTT. The chain couples TRBV4-3 to TRBJ1-4, with D hard to call. CDR1 LGHNA and CDR2 YSLEER come from the germline V gene. Trimming removed 1 base at V and 7 bases at J, with 10 bases between. The CDR3 contains 14 residues.

The rearrangement joins TRBV7-2 to TRBJ2-7; 9 positions match TRBD1. V shed 3 bases, J shed 0 bases, and the junction held 0 bases outside the gene matches. The germline gives CDR1 SGHTA, CDR2 FQGNSA. This CDR3 spans 14 amino acids. CDR3 loop: CASSLTGGSYEQYF. Written as DNA, the CDR3 is TGTGCCAGCAGCTTGACAGGGGGCTCCTACGAGCAGTACTTC.

This clone appeared once. The chain recombines TRBV28 with TRBJ1-4; 11 bases fit TRBD1. Trimming took 5 bases from V and 6 from J; bases not matched to a gene: 5. CDR1 and CDR2 (germline): MDHEN, SYDVKM. The CDR3 is 15 amino acids. The CDR3 sequence is CASSPRGQGDEKLFF. The CDR3, as DNA: TGTGCCAGCAGTCCCAGGGGACAGGGGGATGAAAAACTGTTTTTT.